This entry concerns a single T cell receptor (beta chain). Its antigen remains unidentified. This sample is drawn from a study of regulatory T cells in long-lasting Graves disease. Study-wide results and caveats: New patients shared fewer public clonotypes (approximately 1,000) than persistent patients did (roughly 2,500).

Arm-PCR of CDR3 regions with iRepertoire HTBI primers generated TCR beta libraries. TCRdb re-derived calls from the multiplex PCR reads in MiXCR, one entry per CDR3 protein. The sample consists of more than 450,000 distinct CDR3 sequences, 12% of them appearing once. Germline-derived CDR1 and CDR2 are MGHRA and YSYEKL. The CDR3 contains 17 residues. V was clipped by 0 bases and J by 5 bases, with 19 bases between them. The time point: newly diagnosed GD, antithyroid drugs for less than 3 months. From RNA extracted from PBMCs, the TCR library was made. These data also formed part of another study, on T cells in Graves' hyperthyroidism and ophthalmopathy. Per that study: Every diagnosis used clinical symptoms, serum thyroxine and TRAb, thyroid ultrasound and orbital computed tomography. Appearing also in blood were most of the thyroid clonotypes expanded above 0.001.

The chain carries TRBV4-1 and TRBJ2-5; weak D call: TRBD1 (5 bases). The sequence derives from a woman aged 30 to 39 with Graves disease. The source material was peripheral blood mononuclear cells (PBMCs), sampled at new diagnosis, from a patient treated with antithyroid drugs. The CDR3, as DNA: TGCGCCAGCAGCCAAGATTGGGGCGGATACCTCGGGGAGACCCAGTACTTC. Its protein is CASSQDWGGYLGETQYF.